Each of the 17 T cell receptor beta chains below was sequenced from the same sample in a study of monozygotic twins with inflammatory bowel disease. After re-calling the 5' RACE reads, TCRdb lists one entry per CDR3 protein, DNA absent. The data show fewer than 450,000 distinct CDR3 sequences, and the top ten clones hold just over 2.5%. The sample was blood. The receptor set was obtained from a human donor with ulcerative colitis or Crohn's disease, or a healthy co-twin of an affected twin (not recorded which).

The chain uses TRBV12-3 or TRBV12-4 and TRBJ2-6; the D call from TCRdb, TRBD1, cannot be confirmed without DNA. The CDR3 has 13 amino acids. The CDR3 region is CASSTGFDNVLTF.

The chain combines TRBV24-1 with TRBJ2-1; TCRdb proposes TRBD1, but this gene call is untestable without DNA. This CDR3 region has 16 residues. Germline V gene sequence: CDR1 KGHDR, CDR2 SFDVKD. CDR3 loop: CATSDQDSHDFNEQFF.

The chain is built from TRBV6-1 and TRBJ1-1; TCRdb selects TRBD1, and the lack of DNA leaves this call unchecked. The germline V gene encodes CDR1 MNHNS and CDR2 SASEGT. There are 16 residues in the CDR3. CDR3 protein: CASSSRDRIMNTEAFF.

This rearrangement joins TRBV19 to TRBJ1-2; TCRdb's D call, TRBD1, is unchecked because there is no DNA. This CDR3 comprises 12 residues. CDR1 is LNHDA and CDR2 is SQIVND in the germline V gene (reference sequence). The CDR3 sequence: CATSGTDYGYTF.

This chain links TRBV18 with TRBJ2-7. CDR1 KGHSH and CDR2 LQKENI come from the germline V gene. The CDR3 loop spans 12 amino acids. CDR3: CASSPPSYEQYF.

V gene TRBV20-1 combines with J gene TRBJ1-1. Germline assignment: CDR1 DFQATT and CDR2 SNEGSKA (reference sequence). This CDR3 has 14 residues. The CDR3: CSARLGGGRTEAFF.

The chain couples TRBV10-3 to TRBJ2-7; as DNA is missing, the TRBD1 call by TCRdb cannot be tested. CDR1 is ENHRY and CDR2 is SYGVKD in the germline V gene. The CDR3 is made up of 14 amino acids. The CDR3 spells CAISESRDNYEQYF.

V usage is TRBV5-1 and J usage is TRBJ2-5. CDR3 size: 14 residues. CDR1 is SGHRS and CDR2 is YFSETQ in the germline V gene. The CDR3 here is CASSLRSDQETQYF.

The V call is TRBV7-2, the J call TRBJ2-3; the D call of TRBD1 rests on TCRdb alone, since no DNA is present to check it. The CDR3 is made up of 16 amino acids. Germline V gene data show CDR1 as SGHTA and CDR2 as FQGNSA. This CDR3 reads CASSRRQVGSTDTQYF.

V is TRBV20-1 and J is TRBJ1-2; TCRdb calls TRBD1, which cannot be checked without DNA. Germline V gene lookup returns CDR1 DFQATT and CDR2 SNEGSKA (reference sequence). The CDR3 runs 18 residues. The CDR3 reads CSARVYVPLTPRNYGYTF.

This chain joins TRBV20-1 and TRBJ2-3; as DNA is missing, the TRBD2 call by TCRdb cannot be tested. From germline, CDR1 is DFQATT and CDR2 SNEGSKA (reference sequence). The CDR3 runs 14 residues. The chain's CDR3 is CSARVGALTDTQYF.

The chain couples TRBV11-3 to TRBJ2-7; with no DNA, the TCRdb D assignment of TRBD2 cannot be verified. The CDR3 has 13 amino acids. Germline-derived CDR1 and CDR2 are SGHNT and YENEEA. The CDR3 here is CASSSLIGGEQYF.

The chain couples TRBV11-3 to TRBJ2-5; there is no DNA to check the TCRdb D call of TRBD2. The CDR3 is 14 amino acids. Germline lookup yields CDR1 SGHNT and CDR2 YENEEA. CDR3 protein: CASSLQGPRETQYF.

The rearrangement joins TRBV5-1 to TRBJ2-5. This CDR3 region has 14 residues. The germline V gene has CDR1 SGHRS and CDR2 YFSETQ. CDR3 loop: CASFVGGNQETQYF.

The gene calls are TRBV30 and TRBJ2-1. The CDR3 totals 12 residues. CDR1 GTSNPN and CDR2 SVGIG come from the germline V gene (reference sequence). This CDR3 reads CAWSVPPDEQFF.

The chain uses TRBV10-3 and TRBJ1-3. CDR1 and CDR2 from the germline V gene are ENHRY and SYGVKD. This CDR3 contains 12 residues. CDR3 loop: CAISESGNTIYF.

The chain links TRBV9 to TRBJ1-6; TCRdb names TRBD1, which stays unverified in the absence of DNA. Germline CDR1 is SGDLS and CDR2 is YYNGEE. The CDR3 loop spans 16 amino acids. The CDR3 region is CASSVGVSPVNSPLHF.